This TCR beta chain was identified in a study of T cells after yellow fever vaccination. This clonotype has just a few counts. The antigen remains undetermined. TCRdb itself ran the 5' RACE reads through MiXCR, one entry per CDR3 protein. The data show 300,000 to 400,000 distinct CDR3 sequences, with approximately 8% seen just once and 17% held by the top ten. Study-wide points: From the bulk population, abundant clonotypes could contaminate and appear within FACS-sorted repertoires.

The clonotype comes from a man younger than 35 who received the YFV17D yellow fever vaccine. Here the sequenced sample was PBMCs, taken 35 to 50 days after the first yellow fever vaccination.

The CDR3 region has the DNA TGTGCCAGCAGTTACGACGGGATCTATAATTCACCCCTCCACTTT. Amino acids: CASSYDGIYNSPLHF. The chain couples TRBV6-5 to TRBJ1-6; D is unclear. CDR1 MNHEY and CDR2 SVGAGI come from the germline V gene. This CDR3 spans 15 amino acids. With 2 bases removed from V and 3 bases from J, the gap between germline ends came to 8 bases.